These 10 T cell receptor beta chains originate from one sample sequenced in a study of OX40 agonist ivuxolimab in advanced cancers. Sequencing used immunoSEQ multiplex PCR; TCRdb keeps in-frame clones, though not all of them. In the table there are tens of thousands of clones, 88% of which are singletons. The specimen comprised CD4+ or CD8+ T cells sorted from blood, sampled in a trial of the OX40 agonist ivuxolimab. The receptor set was obtained from an adult with an advanced solid tumor such as melanoma, head and neck, liver or kidney cancer.

This chain joins TRBV16 and TRBJ1-2; D unresolved. CDR1 is KGHSY, CDR2 FQNENV, per germline. The CDR3 runs 13 residues. The V end lost 0 bases, the J end lost 7 bases, and 9 bases lay between the germline ends. The CDR3 reads CASSQSMERGYTF. CDR3 coding DNA: TGTGCCAGCAGCCAATCGATGGAGCGTGGCTACACCTTC.

This clone has a single count. V gene TRBV6-6 combines with J gene TRBJ2-7; 8 nucleotides line up with TRBD1. The germline gives CDR1 MNHNY, CDR2 SVGAGI (reference sequence). CDR3 length: 13 amino acids. V gave up 7 bases and J gave up 6 bases; unmatched junction bases: 8. CDR3 sequence: CASTPQGAGEQYF. The CDR3 DNA reads TGTGCCAGCACCCCGCAGGGGGCCGGCGAGCAGTACTTC.

The chain has TRBV6-1 and TRBJ1-5; 8 nucleotides align to TRBD1. V lost 5 bases, J lost 5 bases, and 5 bases stayed unmatched. The CDR3 runs to 14 residues. The V gene's germline CDR1 is MNHNS and CDR2 SASEGT. The CDR3 spells CASSRTGNDQPQHF. The CDR3 nucleotides read TGTGCCAGCAGTCGGACAGGGAATGATCAGCCCCAGCATTTT.

This clone was detected only a few times. This rearrangement joins TRBV2 to TRBJ2-7; D not certain. Trimming took 5 bases from V and 0 from J, leaving 8 bases between them. The germline V gene encodes CDR1 SNHLY and CDR2 FYNNEI. The CDR3 runs to 13 residues. The CDR3, as DNA: TGTGCCAGCAGTCTACGGACCTCCTACGAGCAGTACTTC. This encodes CASSLRTSYEQYF.

In its sample, this clone was seen once. The V call is TRBV5-1, the J call TRBJ2-3; D might be TRBD1 (5 bases). Germline loops: CDR1 SGHRS, CDR2 YFSETQ. CDR3 length: 14 amino acids. V lost 0 bases and J lost 1, with 6 bases in between. This CDR3 is CASSLAGRTDTQYF. The CDR3 DNA is TGCGCCAGCAGCTTGGCAGGGCGCACAGATACGCAGTATTTT.

This clone was seen a handful of times. The chain has TRBV27 and TRBJ1-1; D is unresolved. In germline, CDR1 is MNHEY, CDR2 SMNVEV (reference sequence). V lost 5 bases to trimming and J lost 0 bases, with 13 bases between them. The CDR3 has 15 residues. Here the CDR3 reads CASSARMGMNTEAFF. In DNA, the CDR3 is TGTGCCAGCAGTGCCCGGATGGGAATGAACACTGAAGCTTTCTTT.

J is TRBJ1-4 and V is TRBV5-4, with 7 nucleotides matching TRBD1. Per germline, CDR1 SGHNT and CDR2 YYREEE (reference sequence). V lost 4 bases to trimming and J lost 5 bases; unmatched junction nucleotides: 11. The CDR3 totals 16 residues. The CDR3 DNA reads TGTGCCAGCAGCCCGGACAGGCCCTTGGGCAATGAAAAACTGTTTTTT. It translates to CASSPDRPLGNEKLFF.

The rearrangement links TRBV15 to TRBJ1-3; the D is unclear. With 0 bases removed from V and 0 bases from J, the gap between germline ends came to 12 bases. The CDR3 is made up of 17 amino acids. Germline V gives CDR1 LNHNV, CDR2 YYDKDF (reference sequence). Here the CDR3 reads CATSRDPGRTSGNTIYF. Written as DNA, the CDR3 is TGTGCCACCAGCAGAGATCCTGGACGGACCTCTGGAAACACCATATATTTT.

As concerns this clone: The conserved closing phenylalanine or tryptophan is absent in this CDR3, likely reflecting a read error. The limits of the CDR3 on the DNA are not certain, so only TCRdb's listed CDR3 is given. The chain carries TRBV23-1 and TRBJ2-6. TRBV23-1 is an open reading frame, and its role is uncertain. The length of the CDR3 is 9 amino acids, counting both ends. CDR3: CASSKRPGA.

The chain carries TRBV6-5 and TRBJ2-7, with 8 bases aligning to TRBD1. CDR1 and CDR2 from the germline V gene are MNHEY and SVGAGI. This CDR3 contains 12 residues. With V trimmed by 6 bases and J by 3 bases, 1 base remained unmatched. The chain's CDR3 is CASRTGVYEQYF. The DNA of the CDR3 is TGTGCCAGCAGGACAGGGGTCTACGAGCAGTACTTC.